These 15 T cell receptor beta chains share one sample of origin, sequenced in a study of beta chain features in type 1 diabetes. These receptors' targets are unknown. The sequenced template was cDNA made from the entire isolated RNA. Using immunoSEQ multiplex PCR, the repertoire was profiled, and TCRdb retains in-frame clones only, with some absent. In the table there are 300,000 to 350,000 clones, about a tenth of which are singletons. Study results and caveats: There was a moderate but significant shortening of TCRB CDR3s in all four CD4+ subsets of Type 1 diabetes patients.

The source material was central memory CD4+ T cells from blood. These receptors came from a man under 40 with type 1 diabetes.

The gene calls are TRBV19 and TRBJ2-7; TRBD1 matches at 8 bases. Germline V lookup: CDR1 LNHDA, CDR2 SQIVND (reference sequence). The CDR3 is made up of 17 amino acids. The V gene end was trimmed by 3 bases and the J gene end by 5 bases; junction bases not matched to a gene: 15. CDR3 coding DNA: TGTGCCAGTAGTATCACGCCCCTAGGGCAGGGGGCCAACGAGCAGTACTTC. Translated, it gives CASSITPLGQGANEQYF.

This clone was picked up a small number of times. Here the CDR3 DNA reads TGTGCCAGCAGCAGGGACAGGGCCTACTCCTACGAGCAGTACTTC. It yields the protein CASSRDRAYSYEQYF. The chain is built from TRBV2 and TRBJ2-7; TRBD1 matches at 9 bases. This CDR3 comprises 15 residues. Germline V lookup: CDR1 SNHLY, CDR2 FYNNEI. With V trimmed by 6 bases and J by 0 bases, 6 bases remained unmatched.

This clone has more than one count but fewer than ten. The V gene is TRBV6-5, the J gene TRBJ2-3, with D possibly being TRBD1 (6 bases). V lost 6 bases, J lost 8 bases, and 12 bases lay in between. Germline lookup yields CDR1 MNHEY and CDR2 SVGAGI. The CDR3 covers 12 residues. In DNA, the CDR3 is TGTGCCAGCAGGGACTCAGGGGCTACGCAGTATTTT. It codes for CASRDSGATQYF.

This clone was seen a handful of times. The chain couples TRBV7-9 to TRBJ2-3; D is undetermined. Germline V gene data show CDR1 as SEHNR and CDR2 as FQNEAQ (reference sequence). The CDR3 extends over 12 amino acids. V lost 2 bases to trimming and J lost 5 bases, with 5 bases between them. This CDR3 is CASSLSLDTQYF. For the CDR3, the DNA is TGTGCCAGCAGCTTATCCCTAGATACGCAGTATTTT.

V and J are TRBV5-1 and TRBJ1-4; the D gene is possibly TRBD1 (6 bases). Germline V gives CDR1 SGHRS, CDR2 YFSETQ. The CDR3 covers 16 residues. V lost 3 bases and J 3 bases, leaving 15 bases between the germline ends. The CDR3: CASSSLVGAPNEKLFF. The CDR3 DNA is TGCGCCAGCAGCTCGCTGGTGGGGGCTCCTAATGAAAAACTGTTTTTT. Together with reference TRBV5-1 and TRBJ1-4, the CDR3 gives the full variable domain: KAGVTQTPRYLIKTRGQQVTLSCSPISGHRSVSWYQQTPGQGLQFLFEYFSETQRNKGNFPGRFSGRQFSNSRSEMNVSTLELGDSALYLCASSSLVGAPNEKLFFGSGTQLSVL.

In the case of this clone: A read error is possible here, since a much larger clone lies one base away. This chain connects TRBV6-5 to TRBJ2-1, with unresolved D. CDR3 length: 10 amino acids. Trimming took 6 bases from V and 4 from J, leaving 1 base between them. CDR1 and CDR2 from the germline V gene are MNHEY and SVGAGI. CDR3 nucleotides: TGTGCCAGCAGATACAATGAGCAGTTCTTC. Protein product: CASRYNEQFF.

In this sample, this clone turned up a few times. The chain uses TRBV5-1 and TRBJ2-7; 9 positions agree with TRBD1. Germline CDR1 reads SGHRS; CDR2 reads YFSETQ. The trim removed 4 bases at V and 6 bases at J, leaving 14 bases unmatched. The CDR3 is made up of 16 amino acids. CDR3 nucleotides: TGCGCCAGCAGCCTCACCTCGGACAGGGGAAGGGGCGAGCAGTACTTC. Residues: CASSLTSDRGRGEQYF.

The V and J genes are TRBV6-1 and TRBJ2-7; 10 nucleotides match TRBD1. In germline, CDR1 is MNHNS, CDR2 SASEGT. The CDR3 loop spans 13 amino acids. V lost 7 bases, J lost 4 bases, and 4 bases stayed unmatched. The CDR3 nucleotides read TGTGCCAGCAAGGGACAGGGGTTTTACGAGCAGTACTTC. This gives the protein CASKGQGFYEQYF.

This clone was detected many times. The chain combines TRBV11-2 with TRBJ2-7; TRBD1 aligns across 9 bases. Germline CDR1 SGHAT, CDR2 FQNNGV. V lost 5 bases to trimming and J lost 6 bases; unmatched junction nucleotides: 14. The length of the CDR3 is 16 residues. The CDR3 protein is CASSPEVGQGSSEQYF. The CDR3 DNA reads TGTGCCAGCAGCCCCGAGGTTGGACAGGGGTCATCCGAGCAGTACTTC. Supplemented by reference TRBV11-2 and TRBJ2-7, the full variable domain reads EAGVAQSPRYKIIEKRQSVAFWCNPISGHATLYWYQQILGQGPKLLIQFQNNGVVDDSQLPKDRFSAERLKGVDSTLKIQPAKLEDSAVYLCASSPEVGQGSSEQYFGPGTRLTVT.

This clone appeared a few times. The rearrangement links TRBV29-1 to TRBJ2-7, with 9 nucleotides matching TRBD1. CDR3 length: 16 residues. Trimming removed 2 bases from V and 2 bases from J; junction bases left unmatched: 10. CDR1 and CDR2 (germline): SQVTM, ANQGSEA. The CDR3 here is CSVESVRTGVTYEQYF. The CDR3 DNA reads as TGCAGCGTTGAATCCGTAAGGACAGGGGTGACCTACGAGCAGTACTTC.

The gene calls are TRBV29-1 and TRBJ1-1, with TRBD1 matching over 8 bases. Germline V gene sequence: CDR1 SQVTM, CDR2 ANQGSEA. The CDR3 spans 13 residues. Trimming cost V 6 bases and J 4 bases; bases outside gene matches: 7. The DNA of the CDR3 is TGCAGCGTCAACGACAGGGGTGGCACTGAAGCTTTCTTT. This sequence encodes CSVNDRGGTEAFF.

This clone was detected a few times. J is TRBJ2-5 and V is TRBV7-2, with D possibly TRBD2 on 6 matching bases. Germline V lookup: CDR1 SGHTA, CDR2 FQGNSA. With 5 bases removed from V and 2 bases from J, the gap between germline ends came to 18 bases. This CDR3 comprises 16 residues. This chain's CDR3 is CASSKLPGLRQETQYF. The CDR3 DNA reads TGTGCCAGCAGCAAACTCCCGGGACTGCGACAAGAGACCCAGTACTTC.

Comment on this clone: Additional DNA sequences in this sample encode the identical CDR3. The DNA for the CDR3 is TGTGCCACGGGACAGGGGCAAGGCTACACCTTC. Protein: CATGQGQGYTF. The V gene is TRBV9, the J gene TRBJ1-2; 10 positions match TRBD1. The CDR3 totals 11 residues. J lost 8 bases, V lost 9 bases, and 4 bases had no gene match. CDR1 is SGDLS, CDR2 YYNGEE, per germline.

A single count supports this clone. This chain links TRBV7-2 with TRBJ1-4; D is perhaps TRBD1 (5 bases). The CDR3 covers 14 residues. The V gene's germline CDR1 is SGHTA and CDR2 FQGNSA. Trimming took off 5 bases at V and 5 bases at J, with 12 bases between the two ends. CDR3: CASSPRRGNEKLFF. In DNA, the CDR3 is TGTGCCAGCAGCCCCCGGCGGGGGAATGAAAAACTGTTTTTT.

This clone has more than one count but fewer than ten. The J gene is TRBJ1-6, the V gene TRBV11-2; 7 bases match TRBD1. This CDR3 has 15 residues. With 4 bases clipped from V and 8 bases from J, the junction kept 8 bases outside the gene matches. Germline V lookup: CDR1 SGHAT, CDR2 FQNNGV. The CDR3 reads CASSSRKGADSPLHF. CDR3 DNA: TGTGCCAGCAGCTCTAGGAAGGGGGCGGATTCACCCCTCCACTTT.